This T cell receptor (beta chain) originates from a study of spatial heterogeneity in lung cancer. This clonotype was recorded at least ten times. Using its own MiXCR run on the 5' RACE reads, TCRdb lists one record per CDR3 protein. The sample carries some 6,000 distinct CDR3 sequences, roughly an eighth recorded once. Time point defined: sample taken at primary tumor resection. Researchers sequenced whole RNA taken from tumor, nontumor lung or frozen PBMC without sorting. Trimming cost V 3 bases and J 5 bases, with 10 bases left between them. CDR3 size: 14 residues. Germline-derived CDR1 and CDR2 are LGHDT and YNNKEL (reference sequence).

This receptor was identified in a male donor with early-stage non-small cell lung cancer. The genes are TRBV3-1 and TRBJ2-2; no clear D. This material consisted of normal lung tissue next to the tumor, taken at surgery. DNA of the CDR3: TGTGCCAGCAGCCACGCTTGGGGAACCGGGGAGCTGTTTTTT. Protein: CASSHAWGTGELFF.